The clone carrying this TCR beta chain showed up just a few times. This sample is drawn from a study of regulatory T cells in long-lasting Graves disease. Regarding time point: newly diagnosed GD, antithyroid drugs for less than 3 months. RNA isolated from PBMCs was used to make the TCR library. Researchers made TCR beta libraries by using iRepertoire HTBI primers and running Arm-PCR on CDR3 regions. TCRdb analysed the multiplex PCR reads with MiXCR anew, one entry per CDR3 protein. Of 400,000 to 450,000 distinct CDR3 sequences listed, approximately 15% are singletons. The CDR3 is 15 residues long. Per the germline V gene, CDR1 is SGDLS and CDR2 is YYNGEE. The V gene lost 3 bases and the J gene lost 3 bases, with 13 bases spanning the gap. The sample also formed part of further work on T cells in Graves' hyperthyroidism and ophthalmopathy. That source notes: The TCR CDR3 first-round RT-PCR relied on the HTBI primer set.

The receptor's source is a woman between 25 and 40 years old with Graves disease. The specimen was peripheral blood mononuclear cells (PBMCs), collected at new diagnosis, from a patient treated with antithyroid drugs. The chain combines TRBV9 with TRBJ1-5, with D maybe TRBD1 (5 bases). Here the CDR3 reads CASSALGGTNQPQHF. The CDR3 coding sequence is TGTGCCAGCAGCGCCCTGGGAGGGACCAATCAGCCCCAGCATTTT.